Listed here are 20 T cell receptor beta chains from one sample, sequenced in a study of vaccination effects on CD4 cells after COVID-19. These TCRs are of unknown antigen specificity. Generated by immunoSEQ multiplex PCR, the TCRdb table keeps only in-frame clones and is missing some. The sample yields around 83,000 clones, roughly four fifths seen once. Before any sequencing was done, the ViraFEST assay used viral peptide pools to expand antigen-specific CD4+ T cells. The culture ran for roughly 10 days before CD4+ T cells were isolated. The sample in question was CD4+ T cells from PBMCs cultured with HCoV-229E spike peptides, obtained before COVID-19 vaccination. The source of these receptors is a human donor who received a COVID-19 vaccine.

The chain carries TRBV4-1 and TRBJ2-5; D not resolved. The CDR3 extends over 14 amino acids. Trimming removed 4 bases from V and 3 bases from J, with 12 bases in between. CDR1 and CDR2 (germline): MGHRA, YSYEKL. The CDR3: CASSLTWTKETQYF. In nucleotides, the CDR3 is TGCGCCAGCAGCCTGACTTGGACCAAAGAGACCCAGTACTTC.

This clone has only one observation. The chain employs TRBV23-1 and TRBJ1-2, with D possibly being TRBD1 (6 bases). TRBV23-1 is given ORF status, its function remaining uncertain. V was trimmed by 2 bases and J by 1 base, leaving 17 bases between them. This CDR3 has 17 amino acids. The CDR3 region has the DNA TGCGCCAGCAGTCAAAGAGGGACAACTCCTATTAACTATGGCTACACCTTC. Translating it yields CASSQRGTTPINYGYTF.

V is TRBV11-2 and J is TRBJ2-5, with 8 positions matching TRBD1. V shed 0 bases and J 2 bases; nucleotides not matched to a gene: 5. The CDR3 contains 16 residues. Germline V lookup: CDR1 SGHAT, CDR2 FQNNGV. The CDR3 DNA sequence: TGTGCCAGCAGCTTAGAACCGCGGACAGGGCAAGAGACCCAGTACTTC. It yields the protein CASSLEPRTGQETQYF.

The CDR3 DNA sequence: TGTGCCAGCAGCCCCCGGCGGACAGGGGAGAACATTCAGTACTTC. Its protein is CASSPRRTGENIQYF. The chain is built from TRBV9 and TRBJ2-4; 9 bases agree with TRBD1. This CDR3 comprises 15 residues. V was clipped by 4 bases and J by 7 bases; unmatched bases: 9. Germline assignment: CDR1 SGDLS and CDR2 YYNGEE.

This clone has only one observation. This sequence joins TRBV4-1 and TRBJ2-5, with D perhaps matching TRBD1 or TRBD2 (5 bases each). The CDR3 loop spans 15 amino acids. The ends were cut back, 1 base at V and 5 bases at J, with 14 bases in the middle. Germline CDR1 MGHRA, CDR2 YSYEKL. The CDR3 bases are TGCGCCAGCAGCCAAGCGAATCCCGGGGCCGAGACCCAGTACTTC. Its translation is CASSQANPGAETQYF.

The chain couples TRBV21-1 to TRBJ1-2; the table's D call TRBD1 went unverified against the DNA. TRBV21-1 is listed as a pseudogene. The CDR3 is made up of 14 amino acids. The CDR3 DNA follows: TGTGCCAGCAGAGGACACCTCGTCACCTATGGCTACACCTTC. This sequence encodes CASRGHLVTYGYTF.

The chain carries TRBV12-5 and TRBJ2-7, with TRBD2 identical over 11 bases. The CDR3 sequence is 16 residues long. The V and J ends lost 4 bases and 3 bases, in that order; junction bases with no gene match: 8. CDR1 and CDR2 from the germline V gene are LGHNT and FRNRAP. CDR3 bases: TGTGCTAGTGGTTGGACTAGCGGGTCTGAACTCTACGAGCAGTACGTC. This gives the protein CASGWTSGSELYEQYV.

This clone turned up a few times. The chain is built from TRBV6-2 or TRBV6-3 and TRBJ1-5; tentative D call: TRBD1 (6 bases). The CDR3 runs to 15 residues. Germline V gene sequence: CDR1 MNHEY, CDR2 SVGEGT. V lost 6 bases, J lost 5 bases, and 17 bases lay in between. The DNA of the CDR3 is TGTGCCAGCAGCGTGGTAGGGCAGGGGTATCAGCCCCAGCATTTT. Residues: CASSVVGQGYQPQHF.

This chain links TRBV24-1 with TRBJ2-3; the match to TRBD1 covers 11 bases. The CDR3 runs to 13 residues. Germline lookup yields CDR1 KGHDR and CDR2 SFDVKD. V lost 10 bases to trimming and J lost 1 base; unmatched junction nucleotides: 0. The CDR3 nucleotides read TGTGCCACGGGACAGGGGGGCACAGATACGCAGTATTTT. Protein: CATGQGGTDTQYF.

The chain is built from TRBV24-1 and TRBJ2-5; perhaps TRBD2 as D (6 bases). There are 13 residues in the CDR3. Germline-derived CDR1 and CDR2 are KGHDR and SFDVKD. Trimming stripped 7 bases from V and 4 bases from J, with 12 bases between. The CDR3 bases are TGTGCCACCAGGGAGGGGCGGGCAGAGACCCAGTACTTC. It codes for CATREGRAETQYF.

V usage is TRBV7-8 and J usage is TRBJ2-6; the D is unclear. V gave up 1 base and J gave up 0 bases, with 16 bases separating them. The CDR3 extends over 19 amino acids. Looked up from germline, CDR1 is SGHVS and CDR2 is FQNEAQ. The CDR3 loop reads CASSLGRRTAVSGANVLTF. As DNA, the CDR3 is TGTGCCAGCAGCTTAGGGAGAAGGACGGCGGTCTCTGGGGCCAACGTCCTGACTTTC. The variable domain in full, with the rest retrieved from reference TRBV7-8 and TRBJ2-6, is GAGVSQSPRYKVAKRGQDVALRCDPISGHVSLFWYQQALGQGPEFLTYFQNEAQLDKSGLPSDRFFAERPEGSVSTLKIQRTQQEDSAVYLCASSLGRRTAVSGANVLTFGAGSRLTVL.

The chain combines TRBV5-8 with TRBJ2-1, with D possibly TRBD1 on 6 matching bases. The germline V gene has CDR1 SGHTS and CDR2 YDEGEE. Trimming shortened V by 0 bases and J by 9 bases, and 10 bases separated the two germline ends. The CDR3 runs 13 residues. The CDR3 loop reads CASSLGTEREQFF. DNA for the CDR3: TGTGCCAGCAGCTTGGGGACAGAACGTGAGCAGTTCTTC.

The V gene is TRBV29-1, the J gene TRBJ2-3; D perhaps matches TRBD1 (6 bases). Trimming took off 4 bases at V and 2 bases at J, with 13 bases between the two ends. The CDR3 is made up of 14 amino acids. Looked up from germline, CDR1 is SQVTM and CDR2 is ANQGSEA. This CDR3 reads CSVVGGPHTDTQYF. CDR3 coding DNA: TGCAGCGTTGTTGGGGGCCCCCACACAGATACGCAGTATTTT.

This chain connects TRBV12-3 or TRBV12-4 to TRBJ2-5; weak D call: TRBD2 (5 bases). The CDR3 has 13 residues. With 3 bases removed from V and 5 bases from J, the gap between germline ends came to 10 bases. The CDR3 nucleotides read TGTGCCAGCAGTTTTTCGGGGTCGGAGACCCAGTACTTC. It specifies CASSFSGSETQYF.

This rearrangement joins TRBV29-1 to TRBJ2-2; 9 nucleotides agree with TRBD2. The CDR3 runs to 20 residues. CDR1 is SQVTM, CDR2 ANQGSEA, per germline. J was trimmed by 3 bases and V by 2 bases; bases with no gene match: 19. The CDR3 region has the DNA TGCAGCGTTGAATCTAGTGGGGAGCGGGGGGACCTCAAAGACACCGGGGAGCTGTTTTTT. Protein: CSVESSGERGDLKDTGELFF.

V gene TRBV11-3 combines with J gene TRBJ2-1; the D gene is possibly TRBD1 (6 bases). Between the trimmed V and J ends, which lost 3 bases and 0 bases, there was a span of 9 bases. The CDR3 has 15 amino acids. From germline, CDR1 is SGHNT and CDR2 YENEEA. The CDR3: CASSLGDTSYNEQFF. In DNA form, the CDR3 reads TGTGCCAGCAGCTTGGGGGACACCTCCTACAATGAGCAGTTCTTC.

V gene TRBV27 combines with J gene TRBJ2-7, with D unclear. This CDR3 comprises 12 residues. Trimming shortened V by 3 bases and J by 4 bases, and 7 bases separated the two germline ends. The germline V gene has CDR1 MNHEY and CDR2 SMNVEV (reference sequence). The CDR3 region has the DNA TGTGCCAGCAGTTTGCCACAATACGAGCAGTACGTC. It is translated as CASSLPQYEQYV.

The CDR3 DNA reads as TGCGCCAGCAGGAGGCCCCAAGAGACCCAGTACTTC. Translated: CASRRPQETQYF. The V call is TRBV10-2, the J call TRBJ2-5; the D is unclear. The CDR3 extends over 12 amino acids. Germline V lookup: CDR1 WSHSY, CDR2 SAAADI. The V end was cut by 6 bases, the J end by 1 base, with 6 bases between.

CDR3 DNA sequence: TGTGCCAGCAAAACCGCAGGGATCTATGGCTACACCTTC. As protein: CASKTAGIYGYTF. This chain joins TRBV6-5 and TRBJ1-2, with a weak D call TRBD1 (5 bases). CDR1 and CDR2 (germline): MNHEY, SVGAGI. CDR3 length: 13 amino acids. The V and J ends lost 7 bases and 4 bases respectively, with 13 bases between them.

The chain employs TRBV3-1 (or the pseudogene TRBV3-2) and TRBJ1-1; TRBD1 aligns across 7 bases. Germline V CDR1 and CDR2: LGHDT, YNNKEL (reference sequence). V dropped 4 bases and J dropped 5; count of bases not matched to a gene: 7. There are 14 residues in the CDR3. In nucleotides, the CDR3 is TGTGCCAGCAGCCTCCGACAGGGAAGGACTGAAGCTTTCTTT. As protein: CASSLRQGRTEAFF.